The rows below give T cell receptor beta chains drawn from one sample of a study of blood T cell repertoires in COVID-19. The data were produced by immunoSEQ multiplex PCR, yet TCRdb's version contains in-frame clones alone and is incomplete. The repertoire holds some 80,000 clones, with around nine tenths as singletons. The sequencing sample was made of peripheral blood. These TCRs come from a man older than 75 with active or convalescent COVID-19. Both conserved end residues are part of each CDR3. D genes are given only for firm matches. Some rows mark clone size as missing; the rest say once, few, many or name a class of expanded clone.

d_call: -; clone_size: -; j_call: TRBJ1-3; v_call: TRBV6-5; cdr3_aa: CASVSSGNTIYF; cdr3_nt: TGTGCCAGTGTCTCCTCTGGAAACACCATATATTTT
d_call: TRBD1; clone_size: -; j_call: TRBJ1-6; v_call: TRBV5-1; cdr3_aa: CASSGGQGRSNSPLHF; cdr3_nt: TGCGCCAGCAGCGGGGGACAGGGCAGAAGCAATTCACCCCTCCACTTT
d_call: -; clone_size: once; j_call: TRBJ2-5; v_call: TRBV27; cdr3_aa: CASSKPGHTETQYF; cdr3_nt: TGTGCCAGCAGTAAACCTGGCCACACGGAGACCCAGTACTTC
d_call: TRBD2; clone_size: -; j_call: TRBJ2-4; v_call: TRBV7-8; cdr3_aa: CASSSHASGRVIQYF; cdr3_nt: TGTGCCAGCAGCTCTCACGCTAGCGGGAGGGTCATTCAGTACTTC
d_call: -; clone_size: -; j_call: TRBJ1-1; v_call: TRBV11-3; cdr3_aa: CASSSSAAKYTEAFF; cdr3_nt: TGTGCCAGCAGCTCGTCCGCGGCAAAATACACTGAAGCTTTCTTT
d_call: -; clone_size: -; j_call: TRBJ1-1; v_call: TRBV28; cdr3_aa: CATFSGGVTEAFF; cdr3_nt: TGTGCCACATTCTCCGGGGGGGTCACTGAAGCTTTCTTT
d_call: -; clone_size: -; j_call: TRBJ2-3; v_call: TRBV9; cdr3_aa: CASSVGNSPDTQYF; cdr3_nt: TGTGCCAGCAGCGTAGGGAATAGCCCAGATACGCAGTATTTT
d_call: -; clone_size: once; j_call: TRBJ1-2; v_call: TRBV7-3; cdr3_aa: CASSVKGEGGYTF; cdr3_nt: TGTGCCAGCAGCGTAAAGGGGGAAGGAGGCTACACCTTC
d_call: TRBD2; clone_size: few; j_call: TRBJ2-1; v_call: TRBV7-8; cdr3_aa: CASSLVAGGFSGEQFF; cdr3_nt: TGTGCCAGCAGCTTAGTCGCGGGAGGGTTTTCCGGTGAGCAGTTCTTC
d_call: -; clone_size: -; j_call: TRBJ2-3; v_call: TRBV5-4; cdr3_aa: CASRRPSFDTDTQYF; cdr3_nt: TGTGCCAGCAGACGTCCAAGCTTCGATACAGATACGCAGTATTTT